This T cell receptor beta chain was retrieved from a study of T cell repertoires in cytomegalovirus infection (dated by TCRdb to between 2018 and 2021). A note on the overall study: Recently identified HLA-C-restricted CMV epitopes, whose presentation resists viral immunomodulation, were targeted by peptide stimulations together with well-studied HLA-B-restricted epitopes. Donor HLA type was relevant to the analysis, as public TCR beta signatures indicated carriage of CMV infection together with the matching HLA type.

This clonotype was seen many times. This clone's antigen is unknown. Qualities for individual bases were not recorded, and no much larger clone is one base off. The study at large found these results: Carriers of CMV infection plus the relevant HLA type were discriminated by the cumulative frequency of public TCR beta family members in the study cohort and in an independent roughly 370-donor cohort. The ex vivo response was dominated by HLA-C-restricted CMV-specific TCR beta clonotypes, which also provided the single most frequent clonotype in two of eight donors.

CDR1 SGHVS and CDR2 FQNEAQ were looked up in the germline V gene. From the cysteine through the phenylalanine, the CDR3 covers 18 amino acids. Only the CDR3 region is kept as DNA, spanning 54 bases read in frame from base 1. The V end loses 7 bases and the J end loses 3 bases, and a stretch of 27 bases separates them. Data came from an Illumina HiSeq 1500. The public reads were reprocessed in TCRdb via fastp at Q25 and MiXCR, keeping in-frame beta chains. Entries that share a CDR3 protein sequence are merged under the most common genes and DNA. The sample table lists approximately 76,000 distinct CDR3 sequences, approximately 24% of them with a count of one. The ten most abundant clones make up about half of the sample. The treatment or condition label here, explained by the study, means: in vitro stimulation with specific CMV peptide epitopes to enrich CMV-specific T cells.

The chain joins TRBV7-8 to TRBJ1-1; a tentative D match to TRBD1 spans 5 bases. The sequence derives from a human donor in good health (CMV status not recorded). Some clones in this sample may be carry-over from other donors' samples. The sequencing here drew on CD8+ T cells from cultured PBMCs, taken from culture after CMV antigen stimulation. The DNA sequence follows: TGTGCCAGCACCCCGGGTGGATTTGCAGGGCAGGGCTACACTGAAGCTTTCTTT. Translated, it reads CASTPGGFAGQGYTEAFF.